Following are 31 T cell receptor beta chains from one sample sequenced in a study of T cells in Graves' hyperthyroidism and ophthalmopathy. RNA transcripts yielded amplified TCR beta CDR3 regions. With the HTBI primer set, the TCR CDR3 went through a first round of RT-PCR. Using its own MiXCR run on the multiplex PCR reads, TCRdb lists one record per CDR3 protein. The sample has about 400,000 distinct CDR3 sequences; under 15% are singletons. The sample was blood. The receptors stem from a woman aged 25 to 39 with Graves' hyperthyroidism.

The chain links TRBV29-1 to TRBJ2-3, with a tentative D call TRBD2 (5 bases). V was trimmed by 4 bases and J by 4 bases, leaving 15 bases between them. This CDR3 comprises 14 residues. Germline values: CDR1 SQVTM, CDR2 ANQGSEA. The CDR3 here is CSVVLEGNADTQYF. CDR3 sequence (DNA): TGCAGCGTTGTCTTAGAGGGTAACGCAGATACGCAGTATTTT.

V gene TRBV19 combines with J gene TRBJ1-5; D may be TRBD1 (6 bases). Germline lookup yields CDR1 LNHDA and CDR2 SQIVND (reference sequence). V was shortened by 6 bases and J by 6 bases, with 12 bases between the two germline ends. This CDR3 is 13 amino acids long. This chain's CDR3 is CASRLAGAQPQHF. CDR3 nucleotide sequence: TGTGCCAGTAGATTGGCGGGGGCTCAGCCCCAGCATTTT.

V and J are TRBV6-5 and TRBJ2-1, with D perhaps matching TRBD1 (5 bases). The V end was cut by 2 bases, the J end by 5 bases, with 13 bases between. This CDR3 comprises 15 residues. Germline V gene data show CDR1 as MNHEY and CDR2 as SVGAGI. The CDR3 DNA sequence: TGTGCCAGCAGTTACAGGGGAAGCAGGGACAATGAGCAGTTCTTC. Protein sequence: CASSYRGSRDNEQFF.

This clonotype has only a few counts. The V and J genes are TRBV5-4 and TRBJ2-2; perhaps TRBD2 as D (5 bases). The CDR3 covers 17 residues. The germline V gene encodes CDR1 SGHNT and CDR2 YYREEE (reference sequence). Between the trimmed V and J ends, which lost 2 bases and 1 base, there was a span of 15 bases. This CDR3 is CASSFLPTGMNTGELFF. For the CDR3, the DNA is TGTGCCAGCAGCTTTTTACCAACCGGGATGAACACCGGGGAGCTGTTTTTT.

Ten or more counts support this clonotype. The chain combines TRBV20-1 with TRBJ2-7, with TRBD2 matching over 11 bases. V shed 3 bases and J 3 bases; nucleotides not matched to a gene: 10. The CDR3 length is 16 residues. Per the germline V gene, CDR1 is DFQATT and CDR2 is SNEGSKA (reference sequence). CDR3 in DNA: TGCAGTGCTAGGTCAGGGACTAGCGGAACTATCTACGAGCAGTACTTC. Protein product: CSARSGTSGTIYEQYF.

This clonotype was observed many times. The chain recombines TRBV3-1 with TRBJ2-1, with D unresolved. The germline V gene has CDR1 LGHDT and CDR2 YNNKEL (reference sequence). Trimming stripped 4 bases from V and 5 bases from J, with 9 bases between. The CDR3 contains 13 residues. This CDR3 reads CASSPSDHNEQFF. For the CDR3, the DNA is TGTGCCAGCAGCCCCTCGGATCACAATGAGCAGTTCTTC.

There are many counts of this clonotype. The genes are TRBV2 and TRBJ1-4; no clear D gene. The CDR3 totals 15 residues. The V and J ends lost 7 bases and 2 bases respectively, with 14 bases between them. The germline V gene encodes CDR1 SNHLY and CDR2 FYNNEI. The CDR3 loop reads CASTRSGITNEKLFF. The CDR3 nucleotides are TGTGCCAGCACCCGTTCGGGAATTACTAATGAAAAACTGTTTTTT.

The chain is built from TRBV6-2 or TRBV6-3 and TRBJ1-6, with 9 bases lining up with TRBD1. There are 14 residues in the CDR3. In germline, CDR1 is MNHEY, CDR2 SVGEGT. Unmatched junction bases numbered 2, after V lost 2 bases and J lost 9 bases. The CDR3 loop reads CASSYETGGSPLHF. The CDR3 DNA reads TGTGCCAGCAGTTACGAGACAGGGGGTTCACCCCTCCACTTT.

The V gene is TRBV20-1, the J gene TRBJ2-5, with no clear D. The CDR3 totals 13 residues. Germline V gives CDR1 DFQATT, CDR2 SNEGSKA (reference sequence). V gave up 1 base and J gave up 3 bases, with 9 bases separating them. The CDR3 DNA reads TGCAGTGCTAGAGCACCGCAAGAAGAGACCCAGTACTTC. This codes for CSARAPQEETQYF.

This clonotype was seen repeatedly, ten times or more. The CDR3 nucleotides read TGTGCCAGCAGTGACCTTGCGGGTACGAGCACAGATACGCAGTATTTT. It yields the protein CASSDLAGTSTDTQYF. V is TRBV6-4 and J is TRBJ2-3; tentatively, D is TRBD2 (5 bases). The CDR3 sequence is 16 residues long. Germline assignment: CDR1 MRHNA and CDR2 SNTAGT. Trimming cost V 2 bases and J 0 bases, with 12 bases left between them.

This chain uses TRBV5-8 with TRBJ2-1, with D possibly being TRBD1 or TRBD2 (5 bases each). CDR3 length: 15 amino acids. The germline V and J ends were trimmed by 7 bases and 3 bases, with 17 bases remaining between them. Germline CDR1 SGHTS, CDR2 YDEGEE. Written as DNA, the CDR3 is TGTGCCAGCGGTTCCCGGGACCCGGGCTACAATGAGCAGTTCTTC. Translated: CASGSRDPGYNEQFF.

This clonotype has at least ten counts. The rearrangement links TRBV27 to TRBJ2-7; maybe TRBD1 (6 bases). Germline V gives CDR1 MNHEY, CDR2 SMNVEV (reference sequence). The length of the CDR3 is 15 residues. The V end lost 6 bases, the J end lost 2 bases, and 17 bases lay between the germline ends. Here the CDR3 reads CASSRQGTVPYEQYF. The CDR3 DNA reads TGTGCCAGCAGCCGCCAGGGGACCGTCCCCTACGAGCAGTACTTC.

The sample holds many counts of this clonotype. The chain recombines TRBV4-1 with TRBJ2-7; weak D call: TRBD2 (5 bases). CDR1 is MGHRA, CDR2 YSYEKL, per germline. This CDR3 contains 14 residues. Trimming took 1 base from V and 4 from J, leaving 11 bases between them. CDR3 region: CASSQVEGGYEQYF. CDR3 in DNA: TGCGCCAGCAGCCAAGTAGAGGGTGGGTACGAGCAGTACTTC.

The CDR3 bases are TGTGCCAGCCGGGTCGGACAGAATGAGCAGTTCTTC. It encodes CASRVGQNEQFF. The rearrangement uses TRBV2 and TRBJ2-1, with D possibly matching TRBD1 (6 bases). Germline CDR1 reads SNHLY; CDR2 reads FYNNEI. The CDR3 runs to 12 residues. The V and J ends lost 8 bases and 7 bases respectively, with 12 bases between them.

In regard to this clonotype: A much larger clone sits a single nucleotide away, making a read error possible. This chain connects TRBV2 to TRBJ2-5, with TRBD2 matching 7 bases. Germline values: CDR1 SNHLY, CDR2 FYNNEI. The V and J ends lost 4 bases and 4 bases, in that order; junction bases with no gene match: 9. There are 15 residues in the CDR3. The CDR3 reads CASSVPGGRGETQYF. In nucleotides, the CDR3 is TGTGCCAGCAGTGTACCGGGAGGCCGCGGAGAGACCCAGTACTTC.

At least ten counts were recorded for this clonotype. The gene calls are TRBV6-2 or TRBV6-3 and TRBJ2-7; D call uncertain. Germline assignment: CDR1 MNHEY and CDR2 SVGEGT. V dropped 2 bases and J dropped 0 bases, with 8 bases sitting between them. The CDR3 sequence is 14 residues long. The CDR3 DNA reads as TGTGCCAGCAGTTACCCGCCCAGCTCCTACGAGCAGTACTTC. It encodes CASSYPPSSYEQYF.

This clonotype was seen repeatedly, ten times or more. V is TRBV12-3 or TRBV12-4 and J is TRBJ1-2; D possibly corresponds to TRBD1 (6 bases). This CDR3 is 12 amino acids long. Trimming took off 6 bases at V and 6 bases at J, with 11 bases between the two ends. The CDR3 DNA sequence: TGTGCCAGCAGCCGGACAGTTGATGGCTACACCTTC. Its protein product is CASSRTVDGYTF.

This clonotype was counted at least ten times. The rearrangement joins TRBV3-1 to TRBJ1-1; 9 bases are a match to TRBD1. V shed 4 bases, J shed 4 bases, and the junction held 7 bases outside the gene matches. This CDR3 has 15 residues. Germline V gene lookup returns CDR1 LGHDT and CDR2 YNNKEL (reference sequence). Written as DNA, the CDR3 is TGTGCCAGCAGCCTCACAGGGGGCGCGAGCACTGAAGCTTTCTTT. Amino acids: CASSLTGGASTEAFF. Complete variable domain (other parts from reference TRBV3-1 and TRBJ1-1): DTAVSQTPKYLVTQMGNDKSIKCEQNLGHDTMYWYKQDSKKFLKIMFSYNNKELIINETVPNRFSPKSPDKAHLNLHINSLELGDSAVYFCASSLTGGASTEAFFGQGTRLTVV.

This clonotype showed up just a few times. CDR3: CASSFFRETGELFF. The CDR3 region has the DNA TGTGCCAGCAGCTTCTTCCGGGAAACCGGGGAGCTGTTTTTT. The chain uses TRBV7-3 and TRBJ2-2; tentatively, D is TRBD2 (5 bases). Germline CDR1 and CDR2: SGHTA and FQGTGA. The V and J ends lost 3 bases and 5 bases respectively, with 10 bases between them. The CDR3 contains 14 residues.

This clonotype was seen repeatedly, ten times or more. V usage is TRBV20-1 and J usage is TRBJ2-3; D remains ambiguous. CDR3 length: 14 amino acids. In germline, CDR1 is DFQATT, CDR2 SNEGSKA (reference sequence). V was pared by 3 bases and J by 0 bases, with 10 bases between. CDR3 DNA: TGCAGTGCTAGGTCGGGCCCTAGCACAGATACGCAGTATTTT. As protein: CSARSGPSTDTQYF.

The chain combines TRBV19 with TRBJ1-1, with D possibly being TRBD1 (6 bases). The CDR3 has 13 residues. Trimming shortened V by 6 bases and J by 5 bases, and 13 bases separated the two germline ends. The V gene's germline CDR1 is LNHDA and CDR2 SQIVND (reference sequence). This CDR3 reads CASRLQGGTEAFF. CDR3 coding DNA: TGTGCCAGTAGGCTACAGGGAGGGACTGAAGCTTTCTTT. Complete variable domain (other parts from reference TRBV19 and TRBJ1-1): DGGITQSPKYLFRKEGQNVTLSCEQNLNHDAMYWYRQDPGQGLRLIYYSQIVNDFQKGDIAEGYSVSREKKESFPLTVTSAQKNPTAFYLCASRLQGGTEAFFGQGTRLTVV.

This clonotype was counted at least ten times. In this CDR3 the conserved last residue, phenylalanine or tryptophan, is missing, so a read error is likely. The CDR3 DNA follows: TGTGCCAGCAGCTCAGGGGGCTACGACGAGCAGTACCTC. This codes for CASSSGGYDEQYL. The chain combines TRBV11-2 with TRBJ2-7; TRBD1 agrees at 8 bases. This CDR3 comprises 13 residues. Germline V gives CDR1 SGHAT, CDR2 FQNNGV. Unmatched junction bases numbered 4, after V lost 4 bases and J lost 5 bases.

This clonotype appeared once. This sequence joins TRBV28 and TRBJ2-7; a weak D match, TRBD2 (6 bases). Trimming pared 4 bases from V and 3 bases from J, leaving 19 bases between. The CDR3 length is 16 residues. CDR1 is MDHEN, CDR2 SYDVKM, per germline. In nucleotides, the CDR3 is TGTGCCAGCAGTTCGACCGGGGGAAGGGGAGGCTACGAGCAGTACTTC. Translation: CASSSTGGRGGYEQYF.

There are many counts of this clonotype. The chain recombines TRBV11-3 with TRBJ2-1; 7 nucleotides line up with TRBD1. Germline V lookup: CDR1 SGHNT, CDR2 YENEEA. J gave up 7 bases and V 5 bases, and 8 bases lay outside the gene matches. The CDR3 has 14 amino acids. CDR3 DNA sequence: TGTGCCAGCAGCCGAGGGGGCAGGGCTAATGAGCAGTTCTTC. Its protein is CASSRGGRANEQFF.

This clonotype came up a few times. The J gene is TRBJ2-7, the V gene TRBV6-1; 9 nucleotides align to TRBD1. There are 13 residues in the CDR3. J gave up 3 bases and V 7 bases, and 4 bases lay outside the gene matches. Germline CDR1 MNHNS, CDR2 SASEGT. CDR3 region: CASTGQGNYEQYF. CDR3 bases: TGTGCCAGCACTGGACAGGGGAACTACGAGCAGTACTTC.

Many counts were recorded for this clonotype. J is TRBJ1-2 and V is TRBV7-8, with a tentative D call TRBD1 (6 bases). Germline loops: CDR1 SGHVS, CDR2 FQNEAQ. This CDR3 has 14 residues. The V and J ends lost 4 bases and 5 bases respectively, with 14 bases between them. The CDR3 DNA is TGTGCCAGCAGCTCCCCCCGGACAGCATATGGCTACACCTTC. Protein sequence: CASSSPRTAYGYTF.

This clonotype was counted at least ten times. The rearrangement uses TRBV28 and TRBJ2-7, with TRBD2 identical over 8 bases. The germline CDR1 and CDR2 sequences are MDHEN and SYDVKM. V trimming: 7 bases; J trimming: 2 bases; junction bases outside the gene matches: 1. The CDR3 is made up of 12 amino acids. CDR3 nucleotides: TGTGCCAGCATCGGGAGGGCCTACGAGCAGTACTTC. This codes for CASIGRAYEQYF.

This chain links TRBV7-2 with TRBJ1-5; D is perhaps TRBD1 (6 bases). Germline V gene sequence: CDR1 SGHTA, CDR2 FQGNSA. There are 15 residues in the CDR3. Trimming removed 6 bases at V and 1 base at J, with 13 bases between. Here the CDR3 reads CASREGGASNQPQHF. CDR3 bases: TGTGCCAGCAGGGAGGGGGGGGCAAGCAATCAGCCCCAGCATTTT.

This clonotype was detected a few times. The J gene is TRBJ1-1, the V gene TRBV9; unclear D gene. V lost 4 bases and J 3 bases, leaving 16 bases between the germline ends. CDR1 SGDLS and CDR2 YYNGEE come from the germline V gene. The CDR3 has 15 amino acids. CDR3 sequence: CASSTWPSGDTEAFF. CDR3 nucleotide sequence: TGTGCCAGCAGCACATGGCCCAGTGGGGACACTGAAGCTTTCTTT.

This clonotype was seen a few times. V and J are TRBV20-1 and TRBJ2-7, with TRBD2 matching over 8 bases. Germline CDR1 DFQATT, CDR2 SNEGSKA (reference sequence). V lost 3 bases to trimming and J lost 3 bases; unmatched junction nucleotides: 10. This CDR3 is 15 amino acids long. Here the CDR3 reads CSARERELGYYEQYF. Written as DNA, the CDR3 is TGCAGTGCTAGGGAGCGGGAGCTGGGGTACTACGAGCAGTACTTC.

This clonotype was detected many times. The chain links TRBV20-1 to TRBJ1-1; D is uncertain. The CDR3 runs to 13 residues. V was trimmed by 5 bases and J by 0 bases, leaving 10 bases between them. Germline values: CDR1 DFQATT, CDR2 SNEGSKA (reference sequence). CDR3 in DNA: TGCAGTGCTGGGCGGACGGTGAACACTGAAGCTTTCTTT. Its protein product is CSAGRTVNTEAFF.